The sequence of this T cell receptor (beta chain) was determined in a study of cytomegalovirus exposure and HLA in healthy donors. At the level of the study: HLA-typed donors contributed some 87 million unique TCRs, which were held in an early data release. Broader study findings: Most TCRs appeared rarely, but some public TCRs recurred in many donors.

Details on this clone: Its antigen remains unknown.

60 Vbeta and 13 Jbeta primers were used in PCR. Repertoires were generated with immunoSEQ multiplex PCR, while TCRdb's copy carries only in-frame clones and drops some. This repertoire comprises around 200,000 clones; its ten largest clones make up approximately 0.8%. The CDR3 extends over 15 amino acids. V gave up 0 bases and J gave up 6 bases; unmatched junction bases: 5. Per germline, CDR1 SGHTA and CDR2 FQGNSA. The rearrangement joins TRBV7-2 to TRBJ2-7; 10 bases line up with TRBD2. This clonotype was obtained from a woman between 18 and 29 years old in good health and CMV-seropositive. The source material was PBMCs. The CDR3 is CASSLAASGGGEQYF. CDR3 DNA: TGTGCCAGCAGCTTAGCTGCCAGCGGGGGGGGCGAGCAGTACTTC.